This T cell receptor beta chain was found in a study of graft-versus-host responses after intestinal transplantation. Across the study: Anti-thymocyte globulin induction, then tacrolimus and steroids for about three years, went to all recipients. Study-wide results and limits: Recipient marrow showed GvH clones, some seen first in ileum or blood.

The germline CDR1 and CDR2 sequences are SGHDT and YYEEEE. The CDR3 is made up of 16 amino acids. The V end lost 2 bases, the J end lost 0 bases, and 12 bases lay between the germline ends. The assay was immunoSEQ multiplex PCR, and TCRdb's table has in-frame clones only and misses some. The sample includes around 76,000 clones, 85% to 95% of them seen just once. About this clone itself: No antigen is known for it.

The chain employs TRBV5-6 and TRBJ1-3; D not resolved. The receptor was derived from a human donor who received an intestinal transplant. The input for sequencing was unstimulated CD8+ T cells sorted from spleen or lymph node cells, taken before intestinal transplant. The CDR3 DNA follows: TGTGCCAGCAGCTTTGTGAAGCCTCGCTCTGGAAACACCATATATTTT. Translated: CASSFVKPRSGNTIYF.